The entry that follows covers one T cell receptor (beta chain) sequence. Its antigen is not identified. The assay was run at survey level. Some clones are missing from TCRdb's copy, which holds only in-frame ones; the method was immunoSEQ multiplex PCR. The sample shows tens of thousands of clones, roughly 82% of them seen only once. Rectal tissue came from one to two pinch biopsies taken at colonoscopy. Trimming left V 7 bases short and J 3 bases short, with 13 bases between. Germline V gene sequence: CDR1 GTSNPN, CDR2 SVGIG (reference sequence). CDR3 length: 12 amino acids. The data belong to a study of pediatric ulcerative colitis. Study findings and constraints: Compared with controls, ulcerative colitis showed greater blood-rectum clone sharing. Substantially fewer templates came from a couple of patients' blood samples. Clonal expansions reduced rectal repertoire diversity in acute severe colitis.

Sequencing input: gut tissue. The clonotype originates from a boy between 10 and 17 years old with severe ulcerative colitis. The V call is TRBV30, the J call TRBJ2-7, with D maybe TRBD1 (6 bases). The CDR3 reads CALRKGGYEQYF. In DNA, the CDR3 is TGTGCCTTGCGAAAAGGGGGCTACGAGCAGTACTTC. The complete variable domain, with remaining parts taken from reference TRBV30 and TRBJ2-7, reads SQTIHQWPATLVQPVGSPLSLECTVEGTSNPNLYWYRQAAGRGLQLLFYSVGIGQISSEVPQNLSASRPQDRQFILSSKKLLLSDSGFYLCALRKGGYEQYFGPGTRLTVT.